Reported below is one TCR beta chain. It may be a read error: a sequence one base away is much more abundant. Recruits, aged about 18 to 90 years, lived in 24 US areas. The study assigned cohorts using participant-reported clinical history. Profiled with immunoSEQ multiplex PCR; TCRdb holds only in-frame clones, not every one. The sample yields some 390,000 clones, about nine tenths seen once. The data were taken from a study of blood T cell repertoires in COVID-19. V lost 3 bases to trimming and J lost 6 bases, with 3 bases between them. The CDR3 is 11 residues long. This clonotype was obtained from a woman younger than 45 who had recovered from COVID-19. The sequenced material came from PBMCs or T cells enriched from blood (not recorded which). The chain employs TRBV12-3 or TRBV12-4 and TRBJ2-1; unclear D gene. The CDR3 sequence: CASSFINEQFF. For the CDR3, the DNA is TGTGCCAGCAGTTTTATCAATGAGCAGTTCTTC.